This T cell receptor (beta chain) comes out of a study of cytomegalovirus exposure and HLA in healthy donors. A word on this clone: What it recognizes is unknown.

Data came from immunoSEQ multiplex PCR; TCRdb stores just in-frame clones and leaves some out. The table shows just under 65,000 clones, with approximately 95% occurring only once. While the first cohort had around 700 subjects, the donors belonged to the separate validation cohort of fewer than 150 subjects. Broader study findings: Cytomegalovirus association was listed for around 170 TCR beta chains.

The CDR3 sequence is 18 residues long. CDR1 and CDR2 from the germline V gene are SGHTA and FQGNSA. The trim removed 3 bases at V and 4 bases at J, leaving 12 bases unmatched. This chain links TRBV7-2 with TRBJ2-6, with TRBD1 matching 7 bases. Sequencing was done on a sample of PBMCs. This TCR came from a woman aged 18-35 years in good health and CMV-seropositive. The CDR3 sequence is CASSFGQVGLSGANVLTF. Here the CDR3 DNA reads TGTGCCAGCAGCTTTGGACAGGTTGGTCTGTCCGGGGCCAACGTCCTGACTTTC.